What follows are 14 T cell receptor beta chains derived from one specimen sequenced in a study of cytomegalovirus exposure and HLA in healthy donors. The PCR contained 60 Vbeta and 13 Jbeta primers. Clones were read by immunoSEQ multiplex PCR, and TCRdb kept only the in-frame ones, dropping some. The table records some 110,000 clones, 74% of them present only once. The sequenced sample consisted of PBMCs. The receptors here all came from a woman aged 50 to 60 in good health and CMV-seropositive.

CDR3 residues: CASTSSGTSGGVNIQYF. CDR3 sequence (DNA): TGTGCCAGCACAAGCTCCGGGACTAGCGGGGGGGTGAACATTCAGTACTTC. This rearrangement joins TRBV7-9 to TRBJ2-4, with TRBD2 matching 16 bases. Losses at the gene ends were 7 bases for V and 7 bases for J; bases not matched to a gene: 10. Germline V lookup: CDR1 SEHNR, CDR2 FQNEAQ (reference sequence). CDR3 size: 17 residues. Looking up the rest from reference TRBV7-9 and TRBJ2-4 gives the full variable domain: DTGVSQNPRHKITKRGQNVTFRCDPISEHNRLYWYRQTLGQGPEFLTYFQNEAQLEKSRLLSDRFSAERPKGSFSTLEIQRTEQGDSAMYLCASTSSGTSGGVNIQYFGAGTRLSVL.

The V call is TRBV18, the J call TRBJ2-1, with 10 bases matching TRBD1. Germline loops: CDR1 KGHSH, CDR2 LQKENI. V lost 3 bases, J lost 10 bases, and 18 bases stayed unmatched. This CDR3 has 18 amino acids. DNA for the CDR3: TGTGCCAGCTCACCCCCGTCCCGGGACAGGGGTGGGCTATGGGAGCAGTTCTTC. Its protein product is CASSPPSRDRGGLWEQFF.

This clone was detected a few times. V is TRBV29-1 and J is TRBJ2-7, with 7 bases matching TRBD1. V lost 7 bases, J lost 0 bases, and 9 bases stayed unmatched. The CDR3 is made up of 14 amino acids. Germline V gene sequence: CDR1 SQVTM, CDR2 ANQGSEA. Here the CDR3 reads CSASSGDSSYEQYF. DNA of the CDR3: TGCAGCGCGTCGTCAGGGGACAGCTCCTACGAGCAGTACTTC.

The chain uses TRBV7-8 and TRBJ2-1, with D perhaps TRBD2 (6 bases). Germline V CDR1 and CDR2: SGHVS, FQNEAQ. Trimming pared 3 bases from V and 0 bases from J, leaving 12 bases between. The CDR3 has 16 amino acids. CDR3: CASSFRGGNSYNEQFF. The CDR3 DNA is TGTGCCAGCAGCTTTCGAGGAGGGAACTCCTACAATGAGCAGTTCTTC.

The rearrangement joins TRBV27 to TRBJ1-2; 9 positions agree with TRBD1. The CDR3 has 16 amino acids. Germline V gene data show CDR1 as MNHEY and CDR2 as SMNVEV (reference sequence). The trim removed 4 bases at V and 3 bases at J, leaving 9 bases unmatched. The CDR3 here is CASSSLLQGAHYGYTF. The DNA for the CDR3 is TGTGCCAGCAGTTCCCTCCTACAGGGGGCCCACTATGGCTACACCTTC.

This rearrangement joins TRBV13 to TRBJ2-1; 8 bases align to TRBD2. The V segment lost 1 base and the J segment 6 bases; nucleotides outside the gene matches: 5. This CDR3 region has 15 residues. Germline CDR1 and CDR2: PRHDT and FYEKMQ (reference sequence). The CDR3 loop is CASSLEVTSGNEQFF. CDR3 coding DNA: TGTGCCAGCAGCTTAGAGGTTACTAGCGGCAATGAGCAGTTCTTC.

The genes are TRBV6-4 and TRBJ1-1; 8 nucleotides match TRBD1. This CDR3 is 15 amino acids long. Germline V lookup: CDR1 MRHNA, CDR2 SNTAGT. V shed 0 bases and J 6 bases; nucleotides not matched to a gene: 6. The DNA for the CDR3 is TGTGCCAGCAGTGACTCTGGACAGGGTTCGTCTGAAGCTTTCTTT. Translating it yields CASSDSGQGSSEAFF.

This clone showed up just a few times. Written as DNA, the CDR3 is TGCGCCAGCAGCCAAGCACTAGCGAACTACAATGAGCAGTTCTTC. It encodes CASSQALANYNEQFF. The chain recombines TRBV4-3 with TRBJ2-1; 7 bases align to TRBD2. V shed 1 base and J 3 bases; nucleotides not matched to a gene: 3. The germline V gene has CDR1 LGHNA and CDR2 YSLEER. The length of the CDR3 is 15 residues.

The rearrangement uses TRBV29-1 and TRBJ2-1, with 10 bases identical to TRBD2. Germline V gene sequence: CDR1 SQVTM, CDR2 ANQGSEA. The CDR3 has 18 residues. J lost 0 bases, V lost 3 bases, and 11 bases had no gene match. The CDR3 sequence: CSVEELAGGRGSYNEQFF. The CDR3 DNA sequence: TGCAGCGTTGAGGAGTTAGCGGGGGGCCGCGGCTCCTACAATGAGCAGTTCTTC.

The CDR3 loop is CASSQMSGKLFF. Written as DNA, the CDR3 is TGTGCCAGTAGTCAGATGTCGGGAAAACTGTTTTTT. J is TRBJ1-4 and V is TRBV19; D is uncertain. The V gene's germline CDR1 is LNHDA and CDR2 SQIVND (reference sequence). V lost 5 bases and J 10 bases, leaving 11 bases between the germline ends. The CDR3 sequence is 12 residues long.

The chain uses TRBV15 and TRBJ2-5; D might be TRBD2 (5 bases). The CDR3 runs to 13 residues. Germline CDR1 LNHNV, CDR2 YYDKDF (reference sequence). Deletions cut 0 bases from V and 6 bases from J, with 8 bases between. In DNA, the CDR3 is TGTGCCACCAGCAGAGAACGGAGGAAGACCCAGTACTTC. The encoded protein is CATSRERRKTQYF.

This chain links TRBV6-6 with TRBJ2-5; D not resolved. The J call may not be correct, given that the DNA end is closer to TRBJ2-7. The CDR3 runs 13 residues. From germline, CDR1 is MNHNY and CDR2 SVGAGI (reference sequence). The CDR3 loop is CASSRSSSAEQYF. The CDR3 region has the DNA TGTGCCAGCAGCAGAAGCTCTAGTGCCGAGCAGTACTTC.

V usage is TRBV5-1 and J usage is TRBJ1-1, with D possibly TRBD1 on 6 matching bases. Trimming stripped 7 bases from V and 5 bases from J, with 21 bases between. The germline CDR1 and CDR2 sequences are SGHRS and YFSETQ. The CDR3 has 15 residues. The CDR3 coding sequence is TGCGCCAGCTGGGCAGGGGTGGGCTTTATAACTGAAGCTTTCTTT. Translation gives CASWAGVGFITEAFF.

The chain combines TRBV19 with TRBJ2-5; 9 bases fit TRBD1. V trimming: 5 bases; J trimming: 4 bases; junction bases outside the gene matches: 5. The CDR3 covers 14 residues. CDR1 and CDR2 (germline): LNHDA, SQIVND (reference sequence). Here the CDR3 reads CASSRTGVGETQYF. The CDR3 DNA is TGTGCCAGTAGTCGGACAGGGGTTGGAGAGACCCAGTACTTC.